The text below deals with one T cell receptor beta chain. PCR employed 60 Vbeta and 13 Jbeta primers. Sequencing was performed with immunoSEQ multiplex PCR; in TCRdb, only in-frame clones are kept and a portion is missing. The sample holds about 89,000 clones; less than 85% are singletons and the top ten take nearly 7.5%. This entry comes from a study of cytomegalovirus exposure and HLA in healthy donors. Germline CDR1 and CDR2: SGHRS and YFSETQ. Trimming took 0 bases from V and 3 from J, leaving 9 bases between them. The CDR3 loop spans 15 amino acids. This chain connects TRBV5-1 to TRBJ1-4; no firm D call. The sample comprised PBMCs. The receptor was derived from a man aged 40-49 years in good health and CMV-seropositive. The CDR3 region is CASSLALLPNEKLFF. As DNA, the CDR3 is TGCGCCAGCAGCTTGGCCCTACTGCCTAATGAAAAACTGTTTTTT.